The sequence of this TCR beta chain was determined in a study of PD-1 blockade in classical Hodgkin lymphoma. Specified time point: newly diagnosed, previously untreated cHL patient sample. After PBMCs were thawed, their CD8+ T cells were isolated by magnetic negative selection. The CDR3 has 14 residues. The ends lost 0 bases at V and 3 bases at J; junction bases unmatched: 2. CDR1 and CDR2 (germline): SNHLY, FYNNEI. Turning to this clone: The antigen is not known.

Overall study findings and caveats: Reported baseline diversity: healthy donors highest, relapsed/refractory patients lowest.

Some clones are missing from TCRdb's copy, which holds only in-frame ones; the method was immunoSEQ multiplex PCR. Of roughly 21,000 clones listed, 80% to 90% are singletons. Sequencing used CD8+ T cells from blood. J is TRBJ2-7 and V is TRBV2; TRBD1 matches 7 bases. The sequence came from a human donor with classical Hodgkin lymphoma. The CDR3: CASSEAPGGYEQYF. In nucleotides, the CDR3 is TGTGCCAGCAGTGAAGCGCCAGGGGGCTACGAGCAGTACTTC.